The entry that follows covers one TCR beta chain sequence. Antigen unknown. Measured with immunoSEQ multiplex PCR; TCRdb has only the in-frame clones, and not every one. The table records roughly 71,000 clones, 85% of them present only once. This record belongs to a study of T cell responses to AZD1222 COVID-19 vaccine. Findings and limits, study-wide: Among those given AZD1222, only five or six were seropositive at baseline. Donors skewed white British and female; clonal diversity was possibly underestimated. Increased Spike-specific TCR breadth and depth were observed after two AZD1222 doses.

Germline-derived CDR1 and CDR2 are LNHDA and SQIVND (reference sequence). V lost 5 bases and J 3 bases, leaving 7 bases between the germline ends. This CDR3 has 12 residues. The receptor's source is an adult in good health. The sample was peripheral blood, taken on day 0 of AZD1222 vaccination. The chain is built from TRBV19 and TRBJ1-1, with no clear D. CDR3 nucleotides: TGTGCCAGTAGTCGGCAAGACACTGAAGCTTTCTTT. It codes for CASSRQDTEAFF.